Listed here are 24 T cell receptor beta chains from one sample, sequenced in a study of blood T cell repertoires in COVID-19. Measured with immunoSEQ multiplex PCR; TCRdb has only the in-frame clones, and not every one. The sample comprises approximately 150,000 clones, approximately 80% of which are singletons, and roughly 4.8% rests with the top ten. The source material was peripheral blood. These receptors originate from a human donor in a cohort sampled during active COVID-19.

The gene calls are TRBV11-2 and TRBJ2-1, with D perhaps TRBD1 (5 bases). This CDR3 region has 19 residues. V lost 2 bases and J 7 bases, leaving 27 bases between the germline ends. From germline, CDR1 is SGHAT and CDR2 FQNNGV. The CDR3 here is CASSLYGASLLLPGNEQFF. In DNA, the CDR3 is TGTGCCAGCAGCTTATATGGGGCATCCCTCCTTTTACCCGGAAATGAGCAGTTCTTC. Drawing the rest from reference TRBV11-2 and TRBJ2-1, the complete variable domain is EAGVAQSPRYKIIEKRQSVAFWCNPISGHATLYWYQQILGQGPKLLIQFQNNGVVDDSQLPKDRFSAERLKGVDSTLKIQPAKLEDSAVYLCASSLYGASLLLPGNEQFFGPGTRLTVL.

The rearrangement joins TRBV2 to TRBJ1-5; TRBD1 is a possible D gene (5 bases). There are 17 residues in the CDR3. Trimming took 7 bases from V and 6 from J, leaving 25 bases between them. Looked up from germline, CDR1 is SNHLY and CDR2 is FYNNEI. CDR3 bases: TGTGCCAGCAAAGGGTTTTCGGGGGGTGGTAGGGGTCAGCCCCAGCATTTT. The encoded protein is CASKGFSGGGRGQPQHF.

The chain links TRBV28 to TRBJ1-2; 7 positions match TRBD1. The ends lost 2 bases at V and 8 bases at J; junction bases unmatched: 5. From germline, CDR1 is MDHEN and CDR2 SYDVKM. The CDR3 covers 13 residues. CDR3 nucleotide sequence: TGTGCCAGCAGTTTAACAAGGGGGCGAGGCTACACCTTC. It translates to CASSLTRGRGYTF.

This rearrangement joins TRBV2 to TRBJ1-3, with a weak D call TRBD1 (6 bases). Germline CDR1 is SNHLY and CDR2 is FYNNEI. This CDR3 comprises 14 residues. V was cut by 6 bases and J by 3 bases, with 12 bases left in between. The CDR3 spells CASSDRTDGNTIYF. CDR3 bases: TGTGCCAGCAGCGACCGGACAGATGGAAACACCATATATTTT.

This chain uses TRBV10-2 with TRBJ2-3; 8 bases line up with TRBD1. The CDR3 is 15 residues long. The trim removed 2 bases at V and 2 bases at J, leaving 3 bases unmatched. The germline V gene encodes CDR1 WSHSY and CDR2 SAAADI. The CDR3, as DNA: TGCGCCAGCAGTGAGCCGGGACAGGCCACAGATACGCAGTATTTT. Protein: CASSEPGQATDTQYF.

The CDR3 spells CASSRQDRGDLTDTQYF. The CDR3 DNA reads as TGTGCCAGCAGCAGACAAGACAGGGGCGATCTCACAGATACGCAGTATTTT. The chain joins TRBV9 to TRBJ2-3, with 8 bases fitting TRBD1. CDR3 length: 17 amino acids. V shed 4 bases, J shed 2 bases, and the junction held 12 bases outside the gene matches. Looked up from germline, CDR1 is SGDLS and CDR2 is YYNGEE.

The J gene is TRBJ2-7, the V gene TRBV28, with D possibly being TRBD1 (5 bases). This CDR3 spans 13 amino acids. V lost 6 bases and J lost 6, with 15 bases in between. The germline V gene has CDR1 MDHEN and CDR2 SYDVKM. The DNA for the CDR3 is TGTGCCAGCAGCCGCCCACAGGATATCGAGCAGTACGTC. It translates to CASSRPQDIEQYV.

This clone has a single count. In DNA form, the CDR3 reads TGTGCCAGCAGCTGGGGAGGGATCTCGGATTCACCCCTCCACTTT. It translates to CASSWGGISDSPLHF. J is TRBJ1-6 and V is TRBV7-6; D remains unclear. Germline V gene data show CDR1 as SGHVS and CDR2 as FNYEAQ. Trimming pared 4 bases from V and 8 bases from J, leaving 15 bases between. CDR3 length: 15 residues. Drawing the rest from reference TRBV7-6 and TRBJ1-6, the complete variable domain is GAGVSQSPRYKVTKRGQDVALRCDPISGHVSLYWYRQALGQGPEFLTYFNYEAQQDKSGLPNDRFSAERPEGSISTLTIQRTEQRDSAMYRCASSWGGISDSPLHFGNGTRLTVT.

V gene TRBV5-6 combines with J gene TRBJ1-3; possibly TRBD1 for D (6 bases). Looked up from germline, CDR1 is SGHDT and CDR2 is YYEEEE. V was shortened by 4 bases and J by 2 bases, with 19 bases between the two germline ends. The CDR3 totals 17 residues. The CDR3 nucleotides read TGTGCCAGCAGCAACGGACCCGGGACAAGTACTGGAAACACCATATATTTT. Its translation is CASSNGPGTSTGNTIYF.

The CDR3 DNA reads as TGTGCCATCAGTGAGGGTCTGGGGGCGGGTACCTACAATGAGCAGTTCTTC. This translates into CAISEGLGAGTYNEQFF. The rearrangement links TRBV10-3 to TRBJ2-1, with a possible D match to TRBD1 (6 bases). The CDR3 spans 17 residues. Germline V gives CDR1 ENHRY, CDR2 SYGVKD. V was pared by 2 bases and J by 2 bases, with 16 bases between.

The CDR3 nucleotides read TGTGCCACCAGCAGTGGCAGGGCTAGGGACAATCAGCCCCAGCATTTT. Amino acids: CATSSGRARDNQPQHF. The chain carries TRBV15 and TRBJ1-5; a possible D gene is TRBD1 (5 bases). V lost 3 bases to trimming and J lost 3 bases, with 15 bases between them. Germline CDR1 reads LNHNV; CDR2 reads YYDKDF (reference sequence). The CDR3 is 16 residues long.

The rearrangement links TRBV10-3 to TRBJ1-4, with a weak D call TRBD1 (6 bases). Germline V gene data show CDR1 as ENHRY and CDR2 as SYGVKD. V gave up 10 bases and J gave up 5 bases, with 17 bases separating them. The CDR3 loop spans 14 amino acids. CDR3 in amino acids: CATRDYRANEKLFF. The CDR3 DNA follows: TGTGCCACCCGAGATTACAGGGCGAATGAAAAACTGTTTTTT.

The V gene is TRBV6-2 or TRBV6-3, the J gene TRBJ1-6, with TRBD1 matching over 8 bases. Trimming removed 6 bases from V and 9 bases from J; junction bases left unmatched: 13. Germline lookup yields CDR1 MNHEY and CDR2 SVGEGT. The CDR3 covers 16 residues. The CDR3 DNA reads TGTGCCAGCAGCGAGCAGGGGGCTTCCCTCTTTTCACCCCTCCACTTT. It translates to CASSEQGASLFSPLHF.

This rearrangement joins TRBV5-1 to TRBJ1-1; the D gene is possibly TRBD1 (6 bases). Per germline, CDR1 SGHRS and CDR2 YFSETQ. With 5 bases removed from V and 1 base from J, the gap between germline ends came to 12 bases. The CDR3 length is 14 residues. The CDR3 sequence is CASSSGHQNTEAFF. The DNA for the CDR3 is TGCGCCAGCAGTTCGGGACATCAGAACACTGAAGCTTTCTTT.

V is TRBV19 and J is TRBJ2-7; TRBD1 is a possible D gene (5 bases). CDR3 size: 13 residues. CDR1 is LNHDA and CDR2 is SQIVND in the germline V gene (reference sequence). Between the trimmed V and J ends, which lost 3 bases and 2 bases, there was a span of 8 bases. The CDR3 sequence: CASSMGQTYEQYF. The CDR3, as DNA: TGTGCCAGTAGTATGGGGCAGACCTACGAGCAGTACTTC.

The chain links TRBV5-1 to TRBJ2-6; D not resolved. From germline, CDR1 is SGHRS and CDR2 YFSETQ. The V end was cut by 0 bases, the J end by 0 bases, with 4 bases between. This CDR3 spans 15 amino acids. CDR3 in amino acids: CASSLVSSGANVLTF. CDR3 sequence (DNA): TGCGCCAGCAGCTTGGTTAGCTCTGGGGCCAACGTCCTGACTTTC.

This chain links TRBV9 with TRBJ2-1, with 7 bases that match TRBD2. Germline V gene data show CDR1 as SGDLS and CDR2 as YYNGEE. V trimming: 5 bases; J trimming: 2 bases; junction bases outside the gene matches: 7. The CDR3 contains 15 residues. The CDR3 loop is CASRSPGLAYNEQFF. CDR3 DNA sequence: TGTGCCAGCAGATCCCCCGGACTAGCCTACAATGAGCAGTTCTTC.

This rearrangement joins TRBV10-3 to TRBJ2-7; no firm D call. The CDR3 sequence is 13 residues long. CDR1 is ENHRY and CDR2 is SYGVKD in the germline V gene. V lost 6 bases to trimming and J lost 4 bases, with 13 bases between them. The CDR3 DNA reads TGTGCCATCAGCACTAAGTCGGGTTACGAGCAGTACTTC. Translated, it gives CAISTKSGYEQYF.

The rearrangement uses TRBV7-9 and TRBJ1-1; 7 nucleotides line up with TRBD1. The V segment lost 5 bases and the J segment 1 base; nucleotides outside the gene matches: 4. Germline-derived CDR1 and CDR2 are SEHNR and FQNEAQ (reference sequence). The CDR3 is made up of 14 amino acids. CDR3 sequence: CASSRRTGNTEAFF. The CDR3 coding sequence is TGTGCCAGCAGCCGCCGGACAGGGAACACTGAAGCTTTCTTT.

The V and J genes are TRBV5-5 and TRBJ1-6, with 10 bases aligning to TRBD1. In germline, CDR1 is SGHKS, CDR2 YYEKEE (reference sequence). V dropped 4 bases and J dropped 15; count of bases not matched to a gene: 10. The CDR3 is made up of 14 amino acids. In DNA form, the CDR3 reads TGTGCCAGCAGCCACACGACAGGGGGCGGTGACCTCCACTTT. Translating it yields CASSHTTGGGDLHF.

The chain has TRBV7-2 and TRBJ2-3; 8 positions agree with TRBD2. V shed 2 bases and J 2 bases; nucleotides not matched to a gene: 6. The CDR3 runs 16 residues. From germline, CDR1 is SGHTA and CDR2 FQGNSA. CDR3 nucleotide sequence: TGTGCCAGCAGCTTATTGAACGGGGGGGTCACAGATACGCAGTATTTT. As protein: CASSLLNGGVTDTQYF. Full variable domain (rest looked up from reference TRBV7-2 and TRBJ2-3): GAGVSQSPSNKVTEKGKDVELRCDPISGHTALYWYRQSLGQGLEFLIYFQGNSAPDKSGLPSDRFSAERTGGSVSTLTIQRTQQEDSAVYLCASSLLNGGVTDTQYFGPGTRLTVL.

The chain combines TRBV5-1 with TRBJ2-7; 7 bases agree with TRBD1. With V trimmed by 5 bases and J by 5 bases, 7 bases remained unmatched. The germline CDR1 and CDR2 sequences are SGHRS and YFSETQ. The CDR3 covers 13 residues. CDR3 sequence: CASRQTGVHEQYF. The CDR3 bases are TGCGCCAGCAGGCAAACAGGGGTCCACGAGCAGTACTTC.

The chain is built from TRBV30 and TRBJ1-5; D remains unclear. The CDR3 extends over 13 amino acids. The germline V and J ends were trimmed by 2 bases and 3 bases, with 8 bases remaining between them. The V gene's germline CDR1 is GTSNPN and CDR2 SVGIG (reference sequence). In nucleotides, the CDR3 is TGTGCCTGGAGTTCTGAGGACAATCAGCCCCAGCATTTT. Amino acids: CAWSSEDNQPQHF.

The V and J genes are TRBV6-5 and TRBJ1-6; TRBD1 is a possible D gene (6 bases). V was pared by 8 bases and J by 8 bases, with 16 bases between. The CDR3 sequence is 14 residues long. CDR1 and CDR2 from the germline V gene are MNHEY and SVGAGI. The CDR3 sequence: CASSGAGTHSPLHF. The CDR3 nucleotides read TGTGCCAGCTCAGGGGCAGGGACGCATTCACCCCTCCACTTT.